This TCR beta chain was observed in a study of T cell repertoires in cytomegalovirus infection. Across the whole study: Recently identified HLA-C-restricted CMV epitopes were among the peptides used. It can be stated that public TCR beta signatures indicated CMV infection as well as a matching HLA type.

With regard to this clonotype: Its target is unknown.

The V gene end was trimmed by 7 bases and the J gene end by 6 bases; junction bases not matched to a gene: 10. CDR1 and CDR2 (germline): MNHNS, SASEGT. This CDR3 has 15 residues. TCRdb ran MiXCR on the reads and lists one entry per CDR3 protein. This sample carries a few hundred thousand distinct CDR3 sequences, about 35% of them seen once, and the ten largest clones take roughly 13%. Study-level points and caveats: The cumulative frequency of public TCR beta families distinguished individuals who carried CMV together with the relevant HLA. What dominated the ex vivo response were HLA-C-restricted CMV-specific TCR beta clonotypes.

The sample was cultured PBMCs, taken from culture after CMV antigen stimulation. J is TRBJ2-1 and V is TRBV6-1, with 9 bases aligning to TRBD2. The TCR originated in a human donor in good health (CMV status not recorded). Some clones in this sample may be carry-over from other donors' samples. CDR3 protein: CASNLVEAGGNEQFF. The CDR3 region has the DNA TGTGCCAGCAACCTAGTCGAAGCGGGAGGCAATGAGCAGTTCTTC.